This is a list of T cell receptor beta chains from one sample in a study of cytomegalovirus exposure and HLA in healthy donors. The assay was immunoSEQ multiplex PCR, and TCRdb's table has in-frame clones only and misses some. The sample records about 160,000 clones, 84% being singletons. Material: PBMCs. The receptor source for this set is a man aged 25-45 years in good health and CMV-seropositive. Both conserved end residues are part of each CDR3. A D gene is named only where the DNA matches it firmly. Not all rows give a size; the values are once, few, many and, for expanded clones, a class.

V,length,size,D,J,CDR3,DNA
TRBV7-6,17,NA,NA,TRBJ2-6,CASSLEWGGSGANVLTF,TGTGCCAGCAGCTTAGAGTGGGGAGGCTCTGGGGCCAACGTCCTGACTTTC
TRBV7-8,17,once,TRBD1,TRBJ2-2,CASSLARRTGETGELFF,TGTGCCAGCAGCTTAGCGCGGAGGACAGGGGAAACCGGGGAGCTGTTTTTT
TRBV28,11,NA,NA,TRBJ1-2,CASTRGYGYTF,TGTGCCAGCACCAGGGGCTATGGCTACACCTTC
TRBV30,13,NA,NA,TRBJ1-4,CAWSGGVREKLFF,TGTGCCTGGAGTGGGGGGGTTCGGGAAAAACTGTTTTTT
TRBV6-4,18,few,TRBD1,TRBJ1-1,CANPPRFRDRELHTEAFF,TGTGCCAACCCCCCTAGGTTCCGGGACAGGGAGTTGCACACTGAAGCTTTCTTT
TRBV5-1,13,once,TRBD1,TRBJ1-1,CASGRQGRTEAFF,TGCGCCAGCGGCAGACAGGGTCGCACTGAAGCTTTCTTT
TRBV7-6,16,NA,TRBD2,TRBJ2-1,CASSSQGLAGGDEQFF,TGTGCCAGCAGCTCCCAGGGACTAGCGGGAGGCGATGAGCAGTTCTTC
TRBV19,14,NA,TRBD1,TRBJ1-6,CASSITGEGSPLHF,TGTGCCAGTAGTATAACAGGGGAAGGGTCACCCCTCCACTTT
TRBV18,16,NA,TRBD1,TRBJ1-1,CASSPRQGAVGTEAFF,TGTGCCAGCTCACCGCGTCAGGGGGCGGTCGGCACTGAAGCTTTCTTT
TRBV4-3,20,NA,NA,TRBJ1-3,CASSMYQAGPAAGSGNTIYF,TGCGCCAGCAGTATGTACCAGGCAGGGCCCGCGGCGGGGTCTGGAAACACCATATATTTT
TRBV7-9,15,NA,TRBD1,TRBJ2-7,CASSLVRQGEYEQYF,TGTGCCAGCAGCTTGGTGAGACAGGGGGAGTACGAGCAGTACTTC
TRBV7-9,13,NA,NA,TRBJ2-4,CASTLGDKNIQYF,TGTGCCAGCACCCTAGGAGACAAAAACATTCAGTACTTC
TRBV20-1,11,NA,NA,TRBJ2-7,CSARQGTLVYF,TGCAGTGCTAGACAGGGGACCCTGGTGTACTTC
TRBV4-3,15,NA,NA,TRBJ1-3,CASSQDRVSGNTIYF,TGCGCCAGCAGCCAAGATAGAGTCTCTGGAAACACCATATATTTT
TRBV27,14,few,NA,TRBJ1-1,CASSFTQGNTEAFF,TGTGCCAGCAGTTTTACCCAGGGTAACACTGAAGCTTTCTTT
TRBV9,16,NA,TRBD1,TRBJ2-1,CASSVVGGTGAGEQFF,TGTGCCAGCAGCGTAGTTGGCGGGACAGGGGCCGGTGAGCAGTTCTTC
TRBV5-1,14,NA,NA,TRBJ1-2,CASSLGRENYGYTF,TGCGCCAGCAGCTTGGGGCGGGAGAACTATGGCTACACCTTC
TRBV28,14,NA,NA,TRBJ1-1,CASSPRTENTEAFF,TGTGCCAGCAGTCCGCGGACAGAGAACACTGAAGCTTTCTTT
TRBV5-4,14,NA,TRBD2,TRBJ2-7,CASSLSSGSNEQYF,TGTGCCAGCAGCTTATCTAGCGGGAGTAACGAGCAGTACTTC
TRBV6-6,15,NA,NA,TRBJ2-5,CASSYSARQQETQYF,TGTGCCAGCAGTTACTCGGCTAGGCAGCAAGAGACCCAGTACTTC
TRBV19,14,NA,TRBD1,TRBJ1-5,CASSTGDSVRTQHF,TGTGCCAGTAGTACGGGGGACAGCGTCCGGACCCAGCATTTT
TRBV15,17,NA,NA,TRBJ2-5,CATSRDLGWRYQETQYF,TGTGCCACCAGCAGAGATCTAGGGTGGAGGTACCAAGAGACCCAGTACTTC
TRBV2,15,NA,TRBD1,TRBJ2-5,CASSPRQGGVETQYF,TGTGCCAGCAGTCCACGACAGGGGGGGGTAGAGACCCAGTACTTC
TRBV27,17,NA,TRBD1,TRBJ1-5,CASGQGSRGTSNQPQHF,TGTGCCAGCGGACAGGGAAGTCGTGGGACTAGCAATCAGCCCCAGCATTTT
TRBV30,15,NA,NA,TRBJ2-1,CAWSPLLTGYDEQFF,TGTGCCTGGAGCCCATTACTGACAGGTTACGATGAGCAGTTCTTC
TRBV10-3,13,NA,NA,TRBJ2-5,CAISVDSQETQYF,TGTGCCATCAGTGTGGACAGCCAAGAGACCCAGTACTTC
TRBV19,14,NA,TRBD1,TRBJ2-7,CASSTWTGDFEQYF,TGTGCCAGTAGTACCTGGACAGGCGATTTCGAGCAGTACTTC
TRBV9,15,few,NA,TRBJ1-3,CASSPRRAPGNTIYF,TGTGCCAGCAGCCCTCGCAGGGCTCCAGGAAACACCATATATTTT
TRBV30,13,few,NA,TRBJ2-2,CAWSVPGTGELFF,TGTGCCTGGAGTGTACCAGGTACCGGGGAGCTGTTTTTT
TRBV9,15,few,NA,TRBJ2-3,CASSVGAESTDTQYF,TGTGCCAGCAGCGTTGGAGCGGAGAGCACAGATACGCAGTATTTT
TRBV7-8,15,NA,NA,TRBJ1-5,CASSLNSQVAQPQHF,TGTGCCAGCAGCTTGAATTCACAGGTAGCTCAGCCCCAGCATTTT
TRBV30,12,few,NA,TRBJ1-5,CAWRRGPGPQHF,TGTGCCTGGAGGCGGGGGCCCGGGCCCCAGCATTTT
TRBV5-4,15,NA,TRBD1,TRBJ1-4,CASRGDRGTNEKLFF,TGTGCCAGCAGGGGGGACAGGGGAACTAATGAAAAACTGTTTTTT
TRBV19,16,NA,NA,TRBJ2-5,CASNARLGGPQETQYF,TGTGCCAGTAACGCGCGGCTCGGGGGTCCACAAGAGACCCAGTACTTC
TRBV9,16,NA,TRBD1,TRBJ2-7,CASSAGDRPRRNEQYF,TGTGCCAGCAGCGCCGGGGACAGGCCGCGGAGGAACGAGCAGTACTTC
TRBV4-1,15,NA,TRBD2,TRBJ2-5,CASSPLGLSQETQYF,TGCGCCAGCAGCCCGTTGGGACTATCCCAAGAGACCCAGTACTTC
TRBV7-9,13,NA,TRBD1,TRBJ2-7,CASSPVGQAQQYF,TGTGCCAGCAGCCCAGTAGGACAGGCGCAGCAGTACTTC
TRBV18,15,few,TRBD1,TRBJ2-7,CASSPRQGESYEQYF,TGTGCCAGCTCACCCCGACAGGGGGAGTCCTACGAGCAGTACTTC
TRBV2,14,NA,NA,TRBJ1-5,CASSWTDSNQPQHF,TGTGCCAGCAGTTGGACAGATAGCAATCAGCCCCAGCATTTT
TRBV18,15,NA,NA,TRBJ1-1,CASSPTPGGGTEAFF,TGTGCCAGCTCACCTACTCCGGGGGGCGGCACTGAAGCTTTCTTT
TRBV5-6,14,few,NA,TRBJ2-2,CASSSPGFTGELFF,TGTGCCAGCAGCTCCCCGGGTTTCACCGGGGAGCTGTTTTTT
TRBV4-1,15,NA,TRBD2,TRBJ2-4,CASSQAQEAGEIQYF,TGCGCCAGCAGCCAAGCCCAGGAAGCGGGGGAAATTCAGTACTTC
TRBV10-3,17,NA,TRBD2,TRBJ2-1,CAISEASGWSSYNEQFF,TGTGCCATCAGTGAGGCTAGCGGGTGGAGCTCCTACAATGAGCAGTTCTTC
TRBV11-2,14,NA,NA,TRBJ1-5,CASSLKSGDQPQHF,TGTGCCAGCAGCCTAAAGTCCGGGGATCAGCCCCAGCATTTT
TRBV20-1,11,NA,TRBD2,TRBJ2-7,CRALEGGVQYF,TGCAGGGCCTTAGAGGGAGGGGTGCAGTACTTC
TRBV29-1,12,NA,NA,TRBJ1-2,CSVENSRYGYTF,TGCAGCGTTGAGAACAGCCGCTATGGCTACACCTTC
TRBV28,16,NA,TRBD1,TRBJ1-4,CASSDPGTAFNEKLFF,TGTGCCAGCAGTGACCCAGGGACAGCCTTTAATGAAAAACTGTTTTTT